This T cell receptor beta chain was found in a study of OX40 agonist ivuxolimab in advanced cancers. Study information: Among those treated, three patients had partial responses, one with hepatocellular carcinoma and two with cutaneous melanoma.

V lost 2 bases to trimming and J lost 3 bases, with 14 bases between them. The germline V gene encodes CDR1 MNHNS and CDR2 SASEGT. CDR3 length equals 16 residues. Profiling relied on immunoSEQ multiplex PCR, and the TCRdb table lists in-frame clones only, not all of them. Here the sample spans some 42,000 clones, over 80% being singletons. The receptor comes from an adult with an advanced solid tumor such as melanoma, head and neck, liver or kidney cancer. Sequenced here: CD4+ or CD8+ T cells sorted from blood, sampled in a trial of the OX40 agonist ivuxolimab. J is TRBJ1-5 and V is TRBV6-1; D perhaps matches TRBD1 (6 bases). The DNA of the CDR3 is TGTGCCAGCAGTGAACGACGACAGGCGAACAATCAGCCCCAGCATTTT. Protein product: CASSERRQANNQPQHF.